Here is one T cell receptor beta chain with its context. The data belong to a study of blood T cell repertoires in COVID-19. About the study: Both acute and convalescent COVID-19 samples were obtained from the United States, Italy and Spain.

In the original workflow: Reference gene primer amplification gave estimated nucleated cell counts. Here immunoSEQ multiplex PCR was the method, and the copy in TCRdb shows in-frame clones only, minus some. Clone size and the V and J calls come from that table; the DNA yielded D and trimming. The sample has about 140,000 clones; 85% to 90% are singletons. J was trimmed by 7 bases and V by 3 bases; bases with no gene match: 5. Germline CDR1 is SNHLY and CDR2 is FYNNEI. The length of the CDR3 is 14 residues. This sequence was found in a woman aged 60-75 years with acute or convalescent COVID-19. The V call is TRBV2, the J call TRBJ1-4, with TRBD1 matching over 7 bases. The sample was peripheral blood. CDR3 protein: CASSENRGIEKLFF. The CDR3 nucleotides are TGTGCCAGCAGTGAGAACAGGGGTATTGAAAAACTGTTTTTT. Full variable domain (missing parts from reference TRBV2 and TRBJ1-4): EPEVTQTPSHQVTQMGQEVILRCVPISNHLYFYWYRQILGQKVEFLVSFYNNEISEKSEIFDDQFSVERPDGSNFTLKIRSTKLEDSAMYFCASSENRGIEKLFFGSGTQLSVL.